This is a list of T cell receptor beta chains from one sample in a study of T cells in Graves' hyperthyroidism and ophthalmopathy. MiXCR was run by TCRdb on the multiplex PCR reads, yielding one entry per CDR3 protein. The table includes about 560,000 distinct CDR3 sequences, under 60% detected once. The sequenced sample was peripheral blood or thyroid tissue (not recorded which). These receptor sequences come from a woman between 18 and 29 years old with Graves' hyperthyroidism. Each CDR3 is given with its conserved first and last residue. A D gene is named only where the DNA matches it firmly. For some rows the clone size is stated as once, few or many, or as a class when expanded; others skip it.

V gene,D gene,J gene,clone size,CDR3 protein,CDR3 DNA
TRBV2,TRBD1,TRBJ1-5,once,CASSADRGGQPQHF,TGTGCCAGCAGCGCGGACAGGGGAGGCCAGCCCCAGCATTTT
TRBV14,-,TRBJ2-7,-,CASSPRGAYFEQYF,TGTGCCAGCAGCCCCCGGGGAGCGTACTTCGAGCAGTACTTC
TRBV14,TRBD1,TRBJ1-1,few,CASSPATGSPHGDFF,TGTGCCAGCAGCCCAGCGACAGGGAGTCCCCATGGGGATTTCTTT
TRBV10-3,-,TRBJ2-5,-,CASSYSTGPPRGTQYF,TGTGCCAGCAGTTACTCGACAGGACCCCCTCGGGGGACCCAGTACTTC
TRBV19,TRBD1,TRBJ2-6,-,CASRRWTGFGRSGANVLTF,TGTGCCAGTAGGAGATGGACAGGGTTCGGTCGCTCTGGGGCCAACGTCCTGACTTTC
TRBV7-9,-,TRBJ2-5,-,CASSYPRVTGETQYF,TGTGCCAGCAGTTACCCTCGGGTCACCGGGGAGACCCAGTACTTC
TRBV15,-,TRBJ2-5,many,CATSRSGFEETQYF,TGTGCCACCAGCAGGAGCGGGTTTGAAGAGACCCAGTACTTC
TRBV29-1,-,TRBJ1-2,many,CSVEVTPRSGYTF,TGCAGCGTTGAGGTTACTCCTAGGTCGGGCTACACCTTC
TRBV10-3,-,TRBJ1-1,-,CAIRDTDTEAFF,TGTGCCATCAGGGACACAGATACTGAAGCTTTCTTT
TRBV19,-,TRBJ1-3,many,CASSIAGTAGNTIYF,TGTGCCAGTAGTATAGCTGGAACGGCGGGAAACACCATATATTTT
TRBV7-9,-,TRBJ1-1,few,CASTSWGITETFF,TGTGCCAGCACCTCCTGGGGGATCACTGAAACTTTCTTT
TRBV29-1,-,TRBJ1-5,-,CSPEIGQQPQHF,TGCAGCCCTGAAATTGGGCAACAGCCCCAGCATTTT
TRBV7-9,-,TRBJ1-1,few,CASSEGGPTWGGTEAFF,TGTGCCTCCTCCGAGGGAGGCCCCACATGGGGGGGCACTGAAGCTTTCTTT
TRBV7-9,-,TRBJ2-7,-,CASSALGGGVLSYEQYF,TGTGCCAGCAGCGCCTTAGGGGGGGGGGTCCTCTCCTACGAGCAGTACTTC
TRBV15,-,TRBJ1-6,few,CATSSYSGGLASPLHF,TGTGCCACCAGCAGTTACTCGGGGGGCCTTGCTTCACCCCTCCACTTT
TRBV11-1,-,TRBJ2-7,-,CASSLSAGLSSYEQYF,TGTGCCAGCAGCTTATCGGCAGGGCTTAGCTCCTACGAGCAGTACTTC
TRBV11-3,TRBD2,TRBJ2-5,few,CASSRSGRAEETQYF,TGTGCCAGCAGCCGGAGCGGGAGGGCGGAGGAGACCCAGTACTTC
TRBV7-9,-,TRBJ2-7,-,CASREETLSYEQYF,TGTGCCAGCAGAGAAGAGACCCTCTCCTACGAGCAGTACTTC
TRBV20-1,-,TRBJ1-1,many,CSARDSQGPENTEAFF,TGCAGTGCTAGAGATAGCCAGGGGCCTGAGAACACTGAAGCTTTCTTT
TRBV7-9,-,TRBJ1-4,few,CASSFPEDEKLFF,TGTGCCAGCAGCTTTCCGGAGGATGAAAAACTGTTTTTT
TRBV25-1,-,TRBJ1-2,-,CASRGFSNYGYTF,TGTGCCAGCAGAGGATTTTCTAACTATGGCTACACCTTC
TRBV7-7,-,TRBJ1-2,-,CASSLTEGRQGYTF,TGTGCTAGCAGCTTAACGGAAGGGCGACAGGGCTACACCTTC
TRBV25-1,-,TRBJ2-7,many,CASSERSSYEQYF,TGTGCCAGCAGTGAACGGTCATCGTACGAGCAGTACTTC
TRBV7-9,TRBD2,TRBJ2-7,-,CASSGTSGAHYEQYF,TGTGCCAGCAGCGGGACTAGCGGGGCCCACTACGAGCAGTACTTC
TRBV9,TRBD1,TRBJ1-2,-,CASSQGGQACTF,TGTGCCAGCAGCCAAGGAGGACAGGCGTGCACCTTC
TRBV7-9,TRBD1,TRBJ1-2,-,CASKQQGSIDGYTF,TGTGCCAGCAAACAACAGGGGTCTATCGATGGCTACACCTTC